This T cell receptor beta chain was obtained from a study of blood T cell repertoires in COVID-19. On the study more broadly: T cells, B-cell-depleted T cells, or PBMCs supplied cDNA or gDNA.

Method: immunoSEQ multiplex PCR; TCRdb's copy keeps in-frame clones and lacks some. The repertoire consists of hundreds of thousands of clones, with about 80% occurring once and the leading ten covering 1.9%. The source of this sequence is a woman aged 80 or over with acute or convalescent COVID-19. The sample consisted of peripheral blood.

CDR3 nucleotide sequence: TGCGCCAGCAGCCAAGATGCAGTGACCTACGAGCAGTACTTC. Translated, it gives CASSQDAVTYEQYF. The V gene is TRBV4-3, the J gene TRBJ2-7; no firm D call. The V end lost 0 bases, the J end lost 2 bases, and 8 bases lay between the germline ends. There are 14 residues in the CDR3. Germline V CDR1 and CDR2: LGHNA, YSLEER.